This T cell receptor (beta chain) comes out of a study of early T cells in non-severe SARS-CoV-2 infection. Overall study: Whole-blood bulk RNA, unsorted, was sequenced, and chains were unpaired. Findings and limits, study-wide: Comparison of clonotypes with VDJdb favored anti-spike CD8 responses while missing private and CD4 specificities.

Attached unique molecular identifiers marked individual cDNA molecules. TCRdb re-analysed the 5' RACE reads in MiXCR, keeping a single row per CDR3 protein. The sample lists some 77,000 distinct CDR3 sequences; 9.5% to 15% were seen once. In its sample, this clonotype was seen many times. As yet, its antigen is unknown. CDR1 is SGHDN and CDR2 is FVKESK in the germline V gene. V lost 4 bases to trimming and J lost 0 bases, with 11 bases between them. This CDR3 is built from 15 residues. The chain uses TRBV14 and TRBJ2-3; a possible D gene is TRBD1 (6 bases). The TCR was taken from an adult who was a healthcare worker with PCR-confirmed SARS-CoV-2 infection or an uninfected control (not recorded which). The material sequenced was whole blood. In DNA form, the CDR3 reads TGTGCCAGCAGCCGACGGGACACCAGCACAGATACGCAGTATTTT. Translation gives CASSRRDTSTDTQYF.